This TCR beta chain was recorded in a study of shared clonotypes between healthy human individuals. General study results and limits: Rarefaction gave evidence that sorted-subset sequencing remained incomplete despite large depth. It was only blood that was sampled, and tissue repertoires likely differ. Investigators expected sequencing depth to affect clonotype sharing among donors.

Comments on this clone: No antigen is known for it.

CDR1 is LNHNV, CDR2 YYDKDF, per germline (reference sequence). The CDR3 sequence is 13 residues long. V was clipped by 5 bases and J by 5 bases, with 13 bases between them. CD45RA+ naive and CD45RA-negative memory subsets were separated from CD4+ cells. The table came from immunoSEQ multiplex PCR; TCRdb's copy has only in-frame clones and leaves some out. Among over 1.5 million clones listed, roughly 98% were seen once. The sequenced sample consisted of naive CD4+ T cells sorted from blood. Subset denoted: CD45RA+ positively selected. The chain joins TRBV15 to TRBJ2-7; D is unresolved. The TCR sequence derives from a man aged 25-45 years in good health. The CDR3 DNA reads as TGTGCCACCAGCCTGAGAGCAGGCAACGAGCAGTACTTC. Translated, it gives CATSLRAGNEQYF.